This T cell receptor (beta chain) was captured in a study of vaccination and CD4 T cells after COVID-19. Stated treatment: roughly 11-day PBMC culture with coronavirus spike peptide pools or control peptides (ViraFEST assay). Cultured CD4+ T cells had their DNA profiled by the Oncomine TCR Beta short-read assay. Using its own MiXCR run on the PCR reads, TCRdb lists one record per CDR3 protein. The table has roughly 11,000 distinct CDR3 sequences, less than 55% seen once; the top ten hold approximately 20%. Turning to this clonotype: Antigen specificity is unknown.

V gave up 6 bases and J gave up 5 bases, with 16 bases separating them. This CDR3 comprises 13 residues. From germline, CDR1 is DFQATT and CDR2 SNEGSKA (reference sequence). V usage is TRBV20-1 and J usage is TRBJ1-1; D perhaps matches TRBD1 (6 bases). The sequence derives from a human donor with COVID-19. The input for sequencing was cultured CD4+ T cells from blood, taken after SARS-CoV-2 vaccination. The CDR3 is CSAPGGPGTEAFF. The CDR3 DNA follows: TGCAGTGCCCCGGGGGGGCCAGGAACTGAAGCTTTCTTT.